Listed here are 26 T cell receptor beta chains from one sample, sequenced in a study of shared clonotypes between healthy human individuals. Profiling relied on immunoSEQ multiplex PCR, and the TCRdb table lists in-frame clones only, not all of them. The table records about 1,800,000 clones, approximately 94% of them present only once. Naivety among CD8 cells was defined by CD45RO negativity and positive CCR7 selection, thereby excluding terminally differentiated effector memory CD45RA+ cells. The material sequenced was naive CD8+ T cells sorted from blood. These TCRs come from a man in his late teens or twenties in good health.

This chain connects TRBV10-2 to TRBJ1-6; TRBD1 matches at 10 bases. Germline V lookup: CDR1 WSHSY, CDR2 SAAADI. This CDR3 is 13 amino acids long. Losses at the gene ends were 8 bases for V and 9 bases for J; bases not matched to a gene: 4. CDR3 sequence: CASGTGDGSPLHF. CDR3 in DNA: TGCGCCAGCGGGACAGGGGATGGTTCACCCCTCCACTTT.

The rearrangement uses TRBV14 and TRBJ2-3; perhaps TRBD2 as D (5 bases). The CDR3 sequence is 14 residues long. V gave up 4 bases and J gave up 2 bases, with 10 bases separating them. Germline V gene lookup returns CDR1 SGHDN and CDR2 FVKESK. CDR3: CASSPDYTTDTQYF. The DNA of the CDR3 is TGTGCCAGCAGCCCAGACTACACCACAGATACGCAGTATTTT. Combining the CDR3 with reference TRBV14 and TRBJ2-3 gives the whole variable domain EAGVTQFPSHSVIEKGQTVTLRCDPISGHDNLYWYRRVMGKEIKFLLHFVKESKQDESGMPNNRFLAERTGGTYSTLKVQPAELEDSGVYFCASSPDYTTDTQYFGPGTRLTVL.

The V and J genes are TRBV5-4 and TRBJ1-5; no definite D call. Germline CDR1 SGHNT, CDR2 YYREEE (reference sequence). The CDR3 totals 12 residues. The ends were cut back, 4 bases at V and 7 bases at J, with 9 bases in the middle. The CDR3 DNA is TGTGCCAGCAGCGCCGACTCGCAGCCCCAGCATTTT. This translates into CASSADSQPQHF. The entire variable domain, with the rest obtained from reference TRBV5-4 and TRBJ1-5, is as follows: ETGVTQSPTHLIKTRGQQVTLRCSSQSGHNTVSWYQQALGQGPQFIFQYYREEENGRGNFPPRFSGLQFPNYSSELNVNALELDDSALYLCASSADSQPQHFGDGTRLSIL.

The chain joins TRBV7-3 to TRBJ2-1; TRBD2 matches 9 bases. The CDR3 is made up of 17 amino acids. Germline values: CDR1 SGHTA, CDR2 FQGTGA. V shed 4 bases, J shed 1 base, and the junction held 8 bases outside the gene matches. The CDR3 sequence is CASSSNSGGPSYNEQFF. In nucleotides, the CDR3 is TGTGCCAGCAGCTCTAATAGCGGGGGCCCTTCCTACAATGAGCAGTTCTTC.

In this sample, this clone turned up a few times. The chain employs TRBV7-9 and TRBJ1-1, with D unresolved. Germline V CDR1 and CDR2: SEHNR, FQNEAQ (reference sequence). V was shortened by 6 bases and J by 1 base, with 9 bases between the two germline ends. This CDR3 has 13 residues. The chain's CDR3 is CASRWDTNTEAFF. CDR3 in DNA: TGTGCCAGCAGATGGGATACGAACACTGAAGCTTTCTTT.

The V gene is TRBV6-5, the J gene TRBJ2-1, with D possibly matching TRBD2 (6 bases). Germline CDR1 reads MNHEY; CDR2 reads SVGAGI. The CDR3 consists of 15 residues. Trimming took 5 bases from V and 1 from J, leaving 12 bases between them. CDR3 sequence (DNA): TGTGCCAGCAGTATGGATGGGGGGTCCTACAATGAGCAGTTCTTC. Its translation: CASSMDGGSYNEQFF.

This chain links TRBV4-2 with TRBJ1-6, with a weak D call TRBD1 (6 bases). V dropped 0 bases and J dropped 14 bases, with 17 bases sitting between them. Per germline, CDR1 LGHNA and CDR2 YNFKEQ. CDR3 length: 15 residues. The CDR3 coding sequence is TGTGCCAGCAGCCAAGAACAGGGCTTGGGAATCACCCTCCACTTT. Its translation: CASSQEQGLGITLHF.

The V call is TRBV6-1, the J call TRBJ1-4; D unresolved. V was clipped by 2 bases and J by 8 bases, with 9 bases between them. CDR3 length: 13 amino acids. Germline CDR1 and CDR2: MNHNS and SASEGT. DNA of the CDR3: TGTGCCAGCAGTGAACAACGGTGGGAAAAACTGTTTTTT. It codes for CASSEQRWEKLFF.

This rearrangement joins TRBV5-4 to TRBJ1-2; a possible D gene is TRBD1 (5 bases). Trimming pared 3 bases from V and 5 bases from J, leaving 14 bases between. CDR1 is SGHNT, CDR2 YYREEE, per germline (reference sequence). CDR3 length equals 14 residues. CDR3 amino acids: CASSSPGDYYGYTF. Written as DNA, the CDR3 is TGTGCCAGCAGCTCGCCCGGGGACTATTATGGCTACACCTTC. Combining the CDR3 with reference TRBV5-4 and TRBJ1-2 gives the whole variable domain ETGVTQSPTHLIKTRGQQVTLRCSSQSGHNTVSWYQQALGQGPQFIFQYYREEENGRGNFPPRFSGLQFPNYSSELNVNALELDDSALYLCASSSPGDYYGYTFGSGTRLTVV.

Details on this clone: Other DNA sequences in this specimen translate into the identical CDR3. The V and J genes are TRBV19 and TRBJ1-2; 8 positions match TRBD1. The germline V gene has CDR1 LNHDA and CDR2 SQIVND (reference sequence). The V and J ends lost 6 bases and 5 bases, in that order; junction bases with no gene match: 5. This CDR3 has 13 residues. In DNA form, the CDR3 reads TGTGCCAGTAGCCCCGGGACAGGATATGGCTACACCTTC. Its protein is CASSPGTGYGYTF.

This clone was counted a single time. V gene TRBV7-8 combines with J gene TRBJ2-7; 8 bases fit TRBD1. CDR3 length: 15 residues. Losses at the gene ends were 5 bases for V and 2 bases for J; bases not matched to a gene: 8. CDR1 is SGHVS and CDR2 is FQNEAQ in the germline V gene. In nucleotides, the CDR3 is TGTGCCAGCAGCGGGCCGGACAGGGTAGCCTACGAGCAGTACTTC. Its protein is CASSGPDRVAYEQYF.

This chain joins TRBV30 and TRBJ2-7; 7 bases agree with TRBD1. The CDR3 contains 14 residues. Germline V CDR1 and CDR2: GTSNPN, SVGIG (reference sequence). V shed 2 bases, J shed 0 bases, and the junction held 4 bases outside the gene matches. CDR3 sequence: CAWSRGTASYEQYF. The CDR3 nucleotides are TGTGCCTGGAGTAGGGGGACAGCCTCCTACGAGCAGTACTTC.

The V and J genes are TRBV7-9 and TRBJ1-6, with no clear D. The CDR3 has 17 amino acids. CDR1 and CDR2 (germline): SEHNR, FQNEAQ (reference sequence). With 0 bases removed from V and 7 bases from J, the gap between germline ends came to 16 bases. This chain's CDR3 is CASSLAVIGWTNSPLHF. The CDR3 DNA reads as TGTGCCAGCAGCTTAGCGGTGATAGGGTGGACGAATTCACCCCTCCACTTT.

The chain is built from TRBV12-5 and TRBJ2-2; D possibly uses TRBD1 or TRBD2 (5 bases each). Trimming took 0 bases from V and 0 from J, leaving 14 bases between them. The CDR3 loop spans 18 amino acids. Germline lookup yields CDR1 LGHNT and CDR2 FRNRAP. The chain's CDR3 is CASGLVPGPYANTGELFF. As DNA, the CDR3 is TGTGCTAGTGGTTTGGTACCGGGGCCCTATGCGAACACCGGGGAGCTGTTTTTT.

DNA for the CDR3: TGTGCCAGCAGTTTCGGGACAGGGTCCCTTGGTGGTTTCTATCGGAGCAATCAGCCCCAGCATTTT. Protein product: CASSFGTGSLGGFYRSNQPQHF. This rearrangement joins TRBV28 to TRBJ1-5; TRBD1 matches 9 bases. Germline V gene sequence: CDR1 MDHEN, CDR2 SYDVKM. J lost 1 base, V lost 3 bases, and 22 bases had no gene match. This CDR3 is 22 amino acids long.

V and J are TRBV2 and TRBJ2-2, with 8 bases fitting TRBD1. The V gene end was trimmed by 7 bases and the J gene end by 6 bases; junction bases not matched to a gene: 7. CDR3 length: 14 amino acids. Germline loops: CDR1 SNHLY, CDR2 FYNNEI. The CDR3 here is CASNPQGAPGELFF. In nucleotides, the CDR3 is TGTGCCAGCAACCCTCAGGGGGCGCCCGGGGAGCTGTTTTTT.

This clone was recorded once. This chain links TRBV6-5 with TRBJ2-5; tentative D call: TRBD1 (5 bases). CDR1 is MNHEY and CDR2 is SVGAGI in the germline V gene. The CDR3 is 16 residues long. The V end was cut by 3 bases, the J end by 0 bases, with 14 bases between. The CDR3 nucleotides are TGTGCCAGCAGTTATTCAGGGTTGAGATACCAAGAGACCCAGTACTTC. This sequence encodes CASSYSGLRYQETQYF.

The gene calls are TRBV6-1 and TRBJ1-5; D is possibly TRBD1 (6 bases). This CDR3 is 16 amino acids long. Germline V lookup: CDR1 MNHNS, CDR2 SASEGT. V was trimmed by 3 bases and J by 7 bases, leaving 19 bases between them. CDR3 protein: CASSERGQNHRQPQHF. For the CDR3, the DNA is TGTGCCAGCAGTGAGAGGGGACAAAATCACAGGCAGCCCCAGCATTTT.

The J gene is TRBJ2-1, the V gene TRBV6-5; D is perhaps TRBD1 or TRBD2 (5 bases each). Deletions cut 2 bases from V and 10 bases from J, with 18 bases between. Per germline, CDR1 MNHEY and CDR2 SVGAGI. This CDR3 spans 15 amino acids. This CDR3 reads CASSYGGVGIGEQFF. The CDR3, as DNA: TGTGCCAGCAGTTACGGGGGAGTGGGCATAGGAGAGCAGTTCTTC.

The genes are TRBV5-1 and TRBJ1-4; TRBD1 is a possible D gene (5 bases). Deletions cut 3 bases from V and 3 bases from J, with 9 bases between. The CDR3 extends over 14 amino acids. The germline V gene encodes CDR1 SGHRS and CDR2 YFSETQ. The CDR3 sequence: CASSSSGSNEKLFF. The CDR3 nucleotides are TGCGCCAGCAGCTCATCAGGGTCTAATGAAAAACTGTTTTTT.

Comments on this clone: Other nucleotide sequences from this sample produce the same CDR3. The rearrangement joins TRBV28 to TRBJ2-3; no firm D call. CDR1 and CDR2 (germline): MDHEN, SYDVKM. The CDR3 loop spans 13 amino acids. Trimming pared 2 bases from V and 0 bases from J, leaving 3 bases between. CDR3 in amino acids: CASSLDSTDTQYF. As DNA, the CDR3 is TGTGCCAGCAGTTTAGATAGCACAGATACGCAGTATTTT.

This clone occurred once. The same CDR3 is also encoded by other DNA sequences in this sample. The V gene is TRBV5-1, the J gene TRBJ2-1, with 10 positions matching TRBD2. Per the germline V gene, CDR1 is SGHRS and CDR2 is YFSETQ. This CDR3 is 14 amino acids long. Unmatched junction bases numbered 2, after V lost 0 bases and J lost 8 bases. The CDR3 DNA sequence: TGCGCCAGCAGCTTGGGCCTAGCGGGAGATGAGCAGTTCTTC. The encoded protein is CASSLGLAGDEQFF.

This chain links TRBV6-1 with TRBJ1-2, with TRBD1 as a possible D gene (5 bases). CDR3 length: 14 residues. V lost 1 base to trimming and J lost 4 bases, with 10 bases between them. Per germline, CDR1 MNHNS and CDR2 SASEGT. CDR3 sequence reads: CASSEGGEGYGYTF. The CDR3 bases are TGTGCCAGCAGTGAAGGGGGGGAGGGCTATGGCTACACCTTC.

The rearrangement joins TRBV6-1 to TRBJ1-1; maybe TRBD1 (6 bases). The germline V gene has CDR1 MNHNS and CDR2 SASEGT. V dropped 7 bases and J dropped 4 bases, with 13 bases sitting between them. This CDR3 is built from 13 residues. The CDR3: CASTVGAGTEAFF. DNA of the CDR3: TGTGCCAGCACCGTGGGGGCGGGCACTGAAGCTTTCTTT.

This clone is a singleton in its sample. CDR3: CASSQTDRINEKLFF. The CDR3 region has the DNA TGCGCCAGCAGCCAAACGGACAGGATTAATGAAAAACTGTTTTTT. The chain joins TRBV4-1 to TRBJ1-4; TRBD1 aligns across 7 bases. This CDR3 spans 15 amino acids. The germline V gene has CDR1 MGHRA and CDR2 YSYEKL. V trimming: 2 bases; J trimming: 4 bases; junction bases outside the gene matches: 4.

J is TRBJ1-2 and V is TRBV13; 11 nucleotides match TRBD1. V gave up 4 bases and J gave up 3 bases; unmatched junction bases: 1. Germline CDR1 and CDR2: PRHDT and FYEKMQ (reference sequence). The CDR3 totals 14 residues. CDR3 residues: CASSWGQGDYGYTF. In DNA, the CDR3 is TGTGCCAGCAGCTGGGGACAGGGGGACTATGGCTACACCTTC.